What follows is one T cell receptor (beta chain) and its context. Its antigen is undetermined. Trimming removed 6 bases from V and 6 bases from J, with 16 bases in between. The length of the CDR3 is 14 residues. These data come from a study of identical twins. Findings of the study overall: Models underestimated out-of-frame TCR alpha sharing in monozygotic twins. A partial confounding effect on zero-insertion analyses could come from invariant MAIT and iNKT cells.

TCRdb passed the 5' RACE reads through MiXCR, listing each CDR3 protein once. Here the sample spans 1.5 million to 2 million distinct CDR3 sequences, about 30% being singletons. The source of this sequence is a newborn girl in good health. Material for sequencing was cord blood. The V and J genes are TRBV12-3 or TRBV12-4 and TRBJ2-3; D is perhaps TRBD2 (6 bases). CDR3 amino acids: CASRPSGGDDTQYF. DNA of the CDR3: TGTGCCAGCAGGCCCTCCGGAGGGGACGATACGCAGTATTTT.